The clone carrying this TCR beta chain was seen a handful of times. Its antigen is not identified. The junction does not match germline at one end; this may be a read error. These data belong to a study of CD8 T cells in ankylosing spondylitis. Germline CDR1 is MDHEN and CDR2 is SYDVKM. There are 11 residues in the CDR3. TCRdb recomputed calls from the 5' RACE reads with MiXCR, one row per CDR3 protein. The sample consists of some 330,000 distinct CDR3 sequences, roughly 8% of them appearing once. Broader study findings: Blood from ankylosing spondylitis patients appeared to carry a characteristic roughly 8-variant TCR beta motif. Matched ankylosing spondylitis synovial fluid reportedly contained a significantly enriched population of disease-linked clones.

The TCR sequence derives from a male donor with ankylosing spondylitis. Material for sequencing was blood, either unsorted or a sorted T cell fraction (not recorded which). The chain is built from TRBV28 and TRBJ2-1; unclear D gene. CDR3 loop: CASSFTGPQQF. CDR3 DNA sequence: TGTGCCAGCAGTTTCACCGGGCCTCAGCAATTC. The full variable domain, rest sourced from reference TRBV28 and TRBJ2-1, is DVKVTQSSRYLVKRTGEKVFLECVQDMDHENMFWYRQDPGLGLRLIYFSYDVKMKEKGDIPEGYSVSREKKERFSLILESASTNQTSMYLCASSFTGPQQFGPGTRLTVL.